These 17 T cell receptor beta chains were all obtained from the same sample, sequenced in a study of T-cell reconstitution after alpha-beta-depleted transplantation in children. During its preparation, the TCRbeta library received unique molecular identifiers. A single record per CDR3 protein comes from TCRdb applying MiXCR to the PCR reads. The sample has 200,000 to 300,000 distinct CDR3 sequences; 25% are singletons. The starting material was PBMCs, obtained before TCRalphabeta/CD19-depleted stem cell transplant. The receptors here all came from a girl aged 2-10 years with Fanconi anemia, due to receive a stem cell transplant.

The table lists this clonotype with a count of one. The V call is TRBV12-3 or TRBV12-4, the J call TRBJ2-2; no reliable D call. The length of the CDR3 is 14 residues. Trimming took off 7 bases at V and 2 bases at J, with 11 bases between the two ends. CDR3 sequence: CASTYGFNTGELFF. The CDR3 DNA reads TGTGCCAGCACCTACGGGTTTAACACCGGGGAGCTGTTTTTT.

This clonotype was recorded many times. The chain is built from TRBV27 and TRBJ2-7, with D unresolved. Germline CDR1 reads MNHEY; CDR2 reads SMNVEV (reference sequence). The CDR3 contains 11 residues. V was shortened by 6 bases and J by 5 bases, with 8 bases between the two germline ends. The CDR3 sequence is CASSHYHEQYF. The CDR3 DNA is TGTGCCAGCAGCCATTACCACGAGCAGTACTTC.

The rearrangement joins TRBV4-2 to TRBJ1-5; 8 bases are a match to TRBD1. Germline V lookup: CDR1 LGHNA, CDR2 YNFKEQ. Trimming removed 3 bases from V and 0 bases from J; junction bases left unmatched: 4. The CDR3 is made up of 16 amino acids. This chain's CDR3 is CASSQGQEYSNQPQHF. As DNA, the CDR3 is TGTGCCAGCAGCCAGGGACAGGAATATAGCAATCAGCCCCAGCATTTT.

This clonotype has just one count. The chain couples TRBV18 to TRBJ2-1, with D unresolved. Between the trimmed V and J ends, which lost 1 base and 5 bases, there was a span of 18 bases. Germline V gene lookup returns CDR1 KGHSH and CDR2 LQKENI. CDR3 length: 17 residues. For the CDR3, the DNA is TGTGCCAGCTCACCACTCTCGCTAACGCCAGGACACAATGAGCAGTTCTTC. Its protein is CASSPLSLTPGHNEQFF.

This clonotype was counted many times. CDR3 sequence: CASSFGQGSQPQHF. The CDR3 DNA reads TGTGCCAGCAGCTTCGGACAGGGGAGCCAGCCCCAGCATTTT. This chain uses TRBV7-2 with TRBJ1-5, with 9 bases lining up with TRBD1. With 3 bases clipped from V and 7 bases from J, the junction kept 4 bases outside the gene matches. CDR1 and CDR2 from the germline V gene are SGHTA and FQGNSA. The CDR3 runs to 14 residues.

This clonotype turned up a few times. This chain uses TRBV29-1 with TRBJ1-1, with 7 bases identical to TRBD1. This CDR3 contains 13 residues. V gave up 6 bases and J gave up 4 bases; unmatched junction bases: 8. Germline CDR1 is SQVTM and CDR2 is ANQGSEA. CDR3 region: CSVMTGWFTEAFF. In DNA form, the CDR3 reads TGCAGCGTGATGACAGGGTGGTTCACTGAAGCTTTCTTT.

The table lists this clonotype with a few counts. The chain couples TRBV29-1 to TRBJ2-7; D possibly corresponds to TRBD1 (6 bases). The V gene's germline CDR1 is SQVTM and CDR2 ANQGSEA. This CDR3 is built from 11 residues. Trimming cost V 6 bases and J 7 bases, with 13 bases left between them. The CDR3 nucleotides are TGCAGCGTGGGACAAGGCGAAGAGCAGTACTTC. This encodes CSVGQGEEQYF.

This sequence joins TRBV20-1 and TRBJ2-3; 7 bases are shared with TRBD2. Germline values: CDR1 DFQATT, CDR2 SNEGSKA (reference sequence). CDR3 length: 17 residues. V was clipped by 0 bases and J by 3 bases; unmatched bases: 12. The CDR3 sequence: CSARDIGGRGLTDTQYF. CDR3 DNA sequence: TGCAGTGCTAGAGATATCGGGGGGAGAGGACTTACAGATACGCAGTATTTT.

There are many counts of this clonotype. This rearrangement joins TRBV21-1 to TRBJ2-7; the D call in the table, TRBD2, was not verified against the DNA. TRBV21-1 counts as a pseudogene. This CDR3 is built from 15 residues. The CDR3 coding sequence is TGTGCCAGCAGCAGACGATCGGGACTAGTCTCCGAGCAGTACTTC. It is translated as CASSRRSGLVSEQYF.

This clonotype was observed many times. The chain links TRBV9 to TRBJ2-1; 10 bases map to TRBD2. Trimming took 0 bases from V and 10 from J; bases not matched to a gene: 7. This CDR3 contains 15 residues. The germline gives CDR1 SGDLS, CDR2 YYNGEE. CDR3 amino acids: CASSVDSGGTREQFF. CDR3 sequence (DNA): TGTGCCAGCAGCGTAGATAGCGGGGGGACTCGGGAGCAGTTCTTC.

The rearrangement links TRBV7-6 to TRBJ2-7; tentatively, D is TRBD2 (6 bases). CDR3 length equals 17 residues. Germline values: CDR1 SGHVS, CDR2 FNYEAQ. V lost 4 bases and J 2 bases, leaving 21 bases between the germline ends. This CDR3 reads CASSSWEDGTAPYEQYF. As DNA, the CDR3 is TGTGCCAGCAGCTCGTGGGAGGACGGGACTGCACCCTACGAGCAGTACTTC.

The V call is TRBV20-1, the J call TRBJ2-2, with TRBD2 as a possible D gene (6 bases). The CDR3 extends over 15 amino acids. V was shortened by 0 bases and J by 6 bases, with 14 bases between the two germline ends. CDR1 DFQATT and CDR2 SNEGSKA come from the germline V gene (reference sequence). CDR3 sequence (DNA): TGCAGTGCTAGAGATAGCGGAGTAGAGTCCGGGGAGCTGTTTTTT. Translation: CSARDSGVESGELFF.

This clonotype was recorded only once. The chain combines TRBV20-1 with TRBJ2-1; the D gene could be TRBD1 or TRBD2 (5 bases each). V was clipped by 3 bases and J by 4 bases, with 13 bases between them. The CDR3 is 14 amino acids. Germline CDR1 is DFQATT and CDR2 is SNEGSKA (reference sequence). CDR3: CSARYPWGYNEQFF. The CDR3 nucleotides are TGCAGTGCTAGGTACCCATGGGGGTACAATGAGCAGTTCTTC.

The chain uses TRBV27 and TRBJ2-7; D may match TRBD1 or TRBD2 (5 bases each). Germline CDR1 MNHEY, CDR2 SMNVEV (reference sequence). The CDR3 is 16 residues long. V lost 5 bases and J 2 bases, leaving 19 bases between the germline ends. The CDR3 region has the DNA TGTGCCAGCAGTCTGCTGCCCGGGACGTCAGCCTACGAGCAGTACTTC. Translation gives CASSLLPGTSAYEQYF.

This clonotype was counted only a few times. This chain uses TRBV7-6 with TRBJ2-2, with TRBD2 identical over 12 bases. The germline V gene encodes CDR1 SGHVS and CDR2 FNYEAQ. This CDR3 region has 15 residues. J was trimmed by 5 bases and V by 3 bases; bases with no gene match: 1. CDR3 protein: CASSFGTSGTGELFF. The CDR3 coding sequence is TGTGCCAGCAGCTTTGGGACTAGCGGGACCGGGGAGCTGTTTTTT.

This clonotype was seen at least ten times. The CDR3 region has the DNA TGCAGCGTTTACTTAGGGAGCACCGGGGAGCTGTTTTTT. Translation gives CSVYLGSTGELFF. The rearrangement joins TRBV29-1 to TRBJ2-2; TRBD2 is a possible D gene (5 bases). The germline V gene has CDR1 SQVTM and CDR2 ANQGSEA. The CDR3 spans 13 residues. V dropped 5 bases and J dropped 4 bases, with 11 bases sitting between them.

This clonotype was observed at least ten times. V usage is TRBV21-1 and J usage is TRBJ2-1; TRBD2, the D gene given by the table, was not confirmed from the DNA. TRBV21-1 is tagged as a pseudogene. This CDR3 is 18 amino acids long. The CDR3 spells CASSKPTTSGGADNEQFF. The CDR3, as DNA: TGTGCCAGCAGCAAACCAACGACTAGCGGGGGCGCTGACAATGAGCAGTTCTTC.